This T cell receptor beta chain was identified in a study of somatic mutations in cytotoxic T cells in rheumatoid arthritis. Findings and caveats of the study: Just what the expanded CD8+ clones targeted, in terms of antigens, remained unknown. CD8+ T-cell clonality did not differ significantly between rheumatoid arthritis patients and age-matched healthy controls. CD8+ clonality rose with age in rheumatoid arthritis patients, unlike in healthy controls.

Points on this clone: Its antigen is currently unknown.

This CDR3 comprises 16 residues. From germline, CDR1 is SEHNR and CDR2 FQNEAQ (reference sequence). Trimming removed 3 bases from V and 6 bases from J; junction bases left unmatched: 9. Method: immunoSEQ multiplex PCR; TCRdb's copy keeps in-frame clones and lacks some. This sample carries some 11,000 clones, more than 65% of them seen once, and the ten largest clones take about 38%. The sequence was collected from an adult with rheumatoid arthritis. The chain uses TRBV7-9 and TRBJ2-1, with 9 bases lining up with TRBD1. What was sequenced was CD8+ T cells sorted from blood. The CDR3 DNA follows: TGTGCCAGCAGCTTGAGGACAGGGGATATTTTCAATGAGCAGTTCTTC. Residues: CASSLRTGDIFNEQFF.